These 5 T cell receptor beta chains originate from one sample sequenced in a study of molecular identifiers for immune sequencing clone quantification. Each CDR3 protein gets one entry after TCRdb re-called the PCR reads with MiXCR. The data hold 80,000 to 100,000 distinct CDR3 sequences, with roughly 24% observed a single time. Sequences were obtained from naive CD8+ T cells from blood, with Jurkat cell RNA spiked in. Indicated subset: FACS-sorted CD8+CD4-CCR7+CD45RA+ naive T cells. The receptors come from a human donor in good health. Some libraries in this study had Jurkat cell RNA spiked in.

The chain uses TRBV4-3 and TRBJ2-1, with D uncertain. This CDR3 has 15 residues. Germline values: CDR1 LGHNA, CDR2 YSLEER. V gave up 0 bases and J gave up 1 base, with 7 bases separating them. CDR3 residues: CASSQDRFSYNEQFF. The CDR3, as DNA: TGCGCCAGCAGCCAAGACAGATTTTCCTACAATGAGCAGTTCTTC.

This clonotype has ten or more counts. The CDR3 protein is CASRGGGGEQFF. Here the CDR3 DNA reads TGTGCCAGCCGTGGGGGGGGCGGTGAGCAGTTCTTC. This sequence joins TRBV25-1 and TRBJ2-1, with D maybe TRBD2 (7 bases). The V gene lost 8 bases and the J gene lost 9 bases, with 14 bases spanning the gap. The CDR3 has 12 amino acids. From germline, CDR1 is MGHDK and CDR2 SYGVNS.

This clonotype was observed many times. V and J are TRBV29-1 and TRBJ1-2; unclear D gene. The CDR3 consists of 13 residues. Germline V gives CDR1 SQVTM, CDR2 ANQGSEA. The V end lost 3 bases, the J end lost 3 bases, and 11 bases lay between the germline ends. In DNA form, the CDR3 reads TGCAGCGTTGAGAGCGACAATGACTATGGCTACACCTTC. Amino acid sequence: CSVESDNDYGYTF.

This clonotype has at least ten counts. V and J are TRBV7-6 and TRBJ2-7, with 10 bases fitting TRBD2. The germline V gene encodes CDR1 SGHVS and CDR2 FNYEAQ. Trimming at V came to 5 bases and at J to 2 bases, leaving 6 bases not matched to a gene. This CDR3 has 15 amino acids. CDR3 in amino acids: CASSPRLAGAYEQYF. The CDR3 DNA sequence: TGTGCCAGCAGCCCGCGCCTAGCGGGAGCCTACGAGCAGTACTTC. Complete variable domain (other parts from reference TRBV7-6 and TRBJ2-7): GAGVSQSPRYKVTKRGQDVALRCDPISGHVSLYWYRQALGQGPEFLTYFNYEAQQDKSGLPNDRFSAERPEGSISTLTIQRTEQRDSAMYRCASSPRLAGAYEQYFGPGTRLTVT.

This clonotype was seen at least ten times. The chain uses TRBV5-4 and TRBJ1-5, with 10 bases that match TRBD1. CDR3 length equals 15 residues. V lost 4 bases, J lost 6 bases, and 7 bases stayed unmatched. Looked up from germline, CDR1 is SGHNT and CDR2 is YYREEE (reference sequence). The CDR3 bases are TGTGCCAGCAGCGGGGGGACAGGGGTCGGTCAGCCCCAGCATTTT. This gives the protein CASSGGTGVGQPQHF.